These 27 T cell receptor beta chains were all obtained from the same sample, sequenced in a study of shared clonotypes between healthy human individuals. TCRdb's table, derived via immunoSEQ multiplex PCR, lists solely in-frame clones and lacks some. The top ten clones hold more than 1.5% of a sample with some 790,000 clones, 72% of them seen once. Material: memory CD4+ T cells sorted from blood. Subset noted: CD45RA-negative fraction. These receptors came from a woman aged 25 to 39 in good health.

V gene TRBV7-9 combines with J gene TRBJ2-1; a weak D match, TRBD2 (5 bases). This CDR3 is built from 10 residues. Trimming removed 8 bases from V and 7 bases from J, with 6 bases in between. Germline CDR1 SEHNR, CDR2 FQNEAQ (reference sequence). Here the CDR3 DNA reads TGTGCCAGCGAGGGAAATGAGCAGTTCTTC. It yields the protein CASEGNEQFF.

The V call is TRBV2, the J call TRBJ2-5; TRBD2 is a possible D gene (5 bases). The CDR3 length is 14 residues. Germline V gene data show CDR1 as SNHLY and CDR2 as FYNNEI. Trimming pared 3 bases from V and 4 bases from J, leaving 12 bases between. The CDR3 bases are TGTGCCAGCAGTGAGAGAGGGTCGAGAGAGACCCAGTACTTC. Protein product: CASSERGSRETQYF. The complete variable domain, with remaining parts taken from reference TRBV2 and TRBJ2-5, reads EPEVTQTPSHQVTQMGQEVILRCVPISNHLYFYWYRQILGQKVEFLVSFYNNEISEKSEIFDDQFSVERPDGSNFTLKIRSTKLEDSAMYFCASSERGSRETQYFGPGTRLLVL.

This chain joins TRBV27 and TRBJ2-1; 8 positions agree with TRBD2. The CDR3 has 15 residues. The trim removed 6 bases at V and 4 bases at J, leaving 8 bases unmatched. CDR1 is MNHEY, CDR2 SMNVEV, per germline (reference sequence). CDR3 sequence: CASRPSSGWYNEQFF. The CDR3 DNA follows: TGTGCCAGCAGACCCTCTAGCGGGTGGTACAATGAGCAGTTCTTC.

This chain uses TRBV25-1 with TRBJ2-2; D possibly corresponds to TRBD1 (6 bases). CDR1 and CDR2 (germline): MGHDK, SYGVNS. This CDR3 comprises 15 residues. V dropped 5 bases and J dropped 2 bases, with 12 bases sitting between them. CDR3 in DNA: TGTGCCAGCAGTACGGCAGGGGCAAACACCGGGGAGCTGTTTTTT. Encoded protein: CASSTAGANTGELFF. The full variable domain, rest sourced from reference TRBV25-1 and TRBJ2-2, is EADIYQTPRYLVIGTGKKITLECSQTMGHDKMYWYQQDPGMELHLIHYSYGVNSTEKGDLSSESTVSRIRTEHFPLTLESARPSHTSQYLCASSTAGANTGELFFGEGSRLTVL.

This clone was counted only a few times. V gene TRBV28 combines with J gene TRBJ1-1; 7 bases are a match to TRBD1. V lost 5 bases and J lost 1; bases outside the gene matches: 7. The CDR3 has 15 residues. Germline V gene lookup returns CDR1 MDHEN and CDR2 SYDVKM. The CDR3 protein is CASSQGGRRNTEAFF. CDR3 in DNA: TGTGCCAGCAGTCAGGGGGGAAGACGGAACACTGAAGCTTTCTTT.

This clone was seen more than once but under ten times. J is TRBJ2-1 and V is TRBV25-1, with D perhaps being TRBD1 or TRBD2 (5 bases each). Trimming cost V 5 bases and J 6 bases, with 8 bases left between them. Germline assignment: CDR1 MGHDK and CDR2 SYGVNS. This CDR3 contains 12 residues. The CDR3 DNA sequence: TGTGCCAGCAGTAACGGGACCAATGAGCAGTTCTTC. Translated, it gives CASSNGTNEQFF. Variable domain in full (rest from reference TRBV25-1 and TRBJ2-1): EADIYQTPRYLVIGTGKKITLECSQTMGHDKMYWYQQDPGMELHLIHYSYGVNSTEKGDLSSESTVSRIRTEHFPLTLESARPSHTSQYLCASSNGTNEQFFGPGTRLTVL.

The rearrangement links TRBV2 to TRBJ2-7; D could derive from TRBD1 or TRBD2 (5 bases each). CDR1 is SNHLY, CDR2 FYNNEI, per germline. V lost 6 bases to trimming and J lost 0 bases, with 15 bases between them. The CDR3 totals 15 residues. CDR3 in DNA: TGTGCCAGCAGGGCCGGGACGGCTAGCTCCTACGAGCAGTACTTC. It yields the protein CASRAGTASSYEQYF.

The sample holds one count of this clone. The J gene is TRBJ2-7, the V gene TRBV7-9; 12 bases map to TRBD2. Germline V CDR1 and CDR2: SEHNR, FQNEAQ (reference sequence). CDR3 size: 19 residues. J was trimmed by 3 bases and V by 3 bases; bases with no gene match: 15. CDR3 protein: CASSFPTSGSINLNYEQYF. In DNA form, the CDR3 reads TGTGCCAGCAGCTTCCCGACTAGCGGGAGCATAAATTTGAACTACGAGCAGTACTTC.

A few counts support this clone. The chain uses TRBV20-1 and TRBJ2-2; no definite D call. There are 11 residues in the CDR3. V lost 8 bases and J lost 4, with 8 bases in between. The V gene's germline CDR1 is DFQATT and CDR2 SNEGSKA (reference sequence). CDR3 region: CSTAGTGELFF. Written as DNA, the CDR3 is TGCAGTACGGCTGGCACCGGGGAGCTGTTTTTT.

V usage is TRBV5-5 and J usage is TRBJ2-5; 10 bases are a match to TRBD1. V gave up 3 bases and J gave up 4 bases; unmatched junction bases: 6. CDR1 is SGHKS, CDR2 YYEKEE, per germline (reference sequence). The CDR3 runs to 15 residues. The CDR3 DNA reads TGTGCCAGCAGCTCGGGGACAGGGGTCGGAGAGACCCAGTACTTC. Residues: CASSSGTGVGETQYF.

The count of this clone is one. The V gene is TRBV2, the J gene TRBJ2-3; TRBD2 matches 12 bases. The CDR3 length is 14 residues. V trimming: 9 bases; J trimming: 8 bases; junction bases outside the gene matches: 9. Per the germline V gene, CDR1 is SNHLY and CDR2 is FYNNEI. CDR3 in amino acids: CASRTSGADSTQYF. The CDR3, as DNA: TGTGCCAGTCGGACTAGCGGGGCAGATAGTACGCAGTATTTT.

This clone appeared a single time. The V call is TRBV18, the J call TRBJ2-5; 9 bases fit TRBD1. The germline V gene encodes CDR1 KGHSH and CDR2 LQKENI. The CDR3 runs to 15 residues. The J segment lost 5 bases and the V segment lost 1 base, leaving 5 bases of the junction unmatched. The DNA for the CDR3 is TGTGCCAGCTCACCACTGACAGGGGGAAGGGAGACCCAGTACTTC. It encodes CASSPLTGGRETQYF. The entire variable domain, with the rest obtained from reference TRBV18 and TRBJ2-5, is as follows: NAGVMQNPRHLVRRRGQEARLRCSPMKGHSHVYWYRQLPEEGLKFMVYLQKENIIDESGMPKERFSAEFPKEGPSILRIQQVVRGDSAAYFCASSPLTGGRETQYFGPGTRLLVL.

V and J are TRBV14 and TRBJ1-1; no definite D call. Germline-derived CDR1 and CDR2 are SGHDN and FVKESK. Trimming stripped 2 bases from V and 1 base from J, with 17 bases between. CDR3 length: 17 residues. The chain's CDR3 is CASSQSFQVAGNTEAFF. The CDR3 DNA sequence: TGTGCCAGCAGCCAATCCTTTCAAGTCGCCGGGAACACTGAAGCTTTCTTT.

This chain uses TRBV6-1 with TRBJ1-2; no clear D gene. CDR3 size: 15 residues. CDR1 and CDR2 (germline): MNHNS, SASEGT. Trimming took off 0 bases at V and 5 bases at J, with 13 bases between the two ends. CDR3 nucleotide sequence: TGTGCCAGCAGTGAAGCCAGTAGGGCACCGTATGGCTACACCTTC. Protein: CASSEASRAPYGYTF.

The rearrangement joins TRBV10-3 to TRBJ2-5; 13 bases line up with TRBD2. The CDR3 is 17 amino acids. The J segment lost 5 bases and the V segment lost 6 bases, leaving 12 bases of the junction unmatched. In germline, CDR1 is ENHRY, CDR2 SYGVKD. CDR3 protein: CAISRTSGRGSGETQYF. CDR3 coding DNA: TGTGCCATCAGCCGGACTAGCGGGAGAGGGTCGGGGGAGACCCAGTACTTC.

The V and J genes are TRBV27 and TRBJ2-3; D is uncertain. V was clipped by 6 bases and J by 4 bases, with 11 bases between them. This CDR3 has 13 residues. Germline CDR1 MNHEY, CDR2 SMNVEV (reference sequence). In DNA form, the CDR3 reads TGTGCCAGCAGCCCCCAAATCTCAGATACGCAGTATTTT. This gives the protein CASSPQISDTQYF.

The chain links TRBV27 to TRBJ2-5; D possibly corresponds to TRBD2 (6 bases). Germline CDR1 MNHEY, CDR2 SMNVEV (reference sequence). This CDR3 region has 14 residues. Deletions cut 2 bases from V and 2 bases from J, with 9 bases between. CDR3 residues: CASSLTGGQETQYF. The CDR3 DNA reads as TGTGCCAGCAGTTTAACCGGGGGACAAGAGACCCAGTACTTC.

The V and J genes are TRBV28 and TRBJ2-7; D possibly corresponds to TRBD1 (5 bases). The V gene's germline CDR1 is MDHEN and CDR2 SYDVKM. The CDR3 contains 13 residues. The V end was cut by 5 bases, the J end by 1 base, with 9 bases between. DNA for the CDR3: TGTGCCAGCAGTCCAGGGAATTCCTACGAGCAGTACTTC. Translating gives CASSPGNSYEQYF.

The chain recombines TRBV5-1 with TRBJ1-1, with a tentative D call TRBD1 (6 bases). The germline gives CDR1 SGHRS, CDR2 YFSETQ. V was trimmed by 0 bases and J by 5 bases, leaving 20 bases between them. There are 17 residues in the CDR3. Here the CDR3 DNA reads TGCGCCAGCAGCTTGGGGACAGAGCACTTTACGGGGACTGAAGCTTTCTTT. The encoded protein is CASSLGTEHFTGTEAFF.

The CDR3 sequence: CASSLGRDLAQPQHF. DNA of the CDR3: TGTGCCAGCAGCTTGGGACGGGATCTGGCTCAGCCCCAGCATTTT. The chain joins TRBV5-5 to TRBJ1-5; D is undetermined. Trimming removed 0 bases from V and 6 bases from J, with 13 bases in between. CDR1 is SGHKS and CDR2 is YYEKEE in the germline V gene (reference sequence). The CDR3 has 15 residues.

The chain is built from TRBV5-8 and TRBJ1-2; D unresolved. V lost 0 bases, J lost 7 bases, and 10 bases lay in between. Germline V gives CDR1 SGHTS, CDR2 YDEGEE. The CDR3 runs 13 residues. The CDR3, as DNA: TGTGCCAGCAGCTTGGGGGCAGTTGGTGGCTACACCTTC. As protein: CASSLGAVGGYTF.

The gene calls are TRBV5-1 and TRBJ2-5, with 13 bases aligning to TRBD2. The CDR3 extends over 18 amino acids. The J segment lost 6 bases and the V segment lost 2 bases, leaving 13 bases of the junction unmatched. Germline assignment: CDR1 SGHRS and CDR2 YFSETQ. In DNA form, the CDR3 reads TGCGCCAGCAGCTTCGGACTAGCGGGAGTGCCCGATTTGAAGACCCAGTACTTC. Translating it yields CASSFGLAGVPDLKTQYF. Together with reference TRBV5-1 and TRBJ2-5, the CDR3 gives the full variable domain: KAGVTQTPRYLIKTRGQQVTLSCSPISGHRSVSWYQQTPGQGLQFLFEYFSETQRNKGNFPGRFSGRQFSNSRSEMNVSTLELGDSALYLCASSFGLAGVPDLKTQYFGPGTRLLVL.

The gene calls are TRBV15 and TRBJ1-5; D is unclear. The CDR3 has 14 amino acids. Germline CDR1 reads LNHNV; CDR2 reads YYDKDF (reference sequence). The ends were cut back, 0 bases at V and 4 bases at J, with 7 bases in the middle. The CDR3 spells CATSRDLGNQPQHF. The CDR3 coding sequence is TGTGCCACCAGCAGAGATCTGGGAAATCAGCCCCAGCATTTT.

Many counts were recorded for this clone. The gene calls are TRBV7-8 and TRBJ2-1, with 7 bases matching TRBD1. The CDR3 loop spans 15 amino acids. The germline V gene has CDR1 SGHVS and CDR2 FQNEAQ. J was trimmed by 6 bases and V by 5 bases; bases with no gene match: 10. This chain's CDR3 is CASSPRQGPTNEQFF. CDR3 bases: TGTGCCAGCAGCCCGAGACAGGGTCCGACCAATGAGCAGTTCTTC.

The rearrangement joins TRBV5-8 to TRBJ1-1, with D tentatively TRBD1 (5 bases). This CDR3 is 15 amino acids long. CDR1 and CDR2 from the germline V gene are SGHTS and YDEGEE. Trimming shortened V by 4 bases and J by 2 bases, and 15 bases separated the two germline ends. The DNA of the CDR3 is TGTGCCAGCAGCCAGGGCAAGGGCATAAACACTGAAGCTTTCTTT. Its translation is CASSQGKGINTEAFF.

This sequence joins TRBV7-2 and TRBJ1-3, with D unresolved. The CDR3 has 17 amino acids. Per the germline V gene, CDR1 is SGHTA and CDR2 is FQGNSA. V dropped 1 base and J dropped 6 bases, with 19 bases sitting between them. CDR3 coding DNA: TGTGCCAGCAGCTTAGTGTCCACCGCAACTGGACTAAACACCATATATTTT. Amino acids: CASSLVSTATGLNTIYF.

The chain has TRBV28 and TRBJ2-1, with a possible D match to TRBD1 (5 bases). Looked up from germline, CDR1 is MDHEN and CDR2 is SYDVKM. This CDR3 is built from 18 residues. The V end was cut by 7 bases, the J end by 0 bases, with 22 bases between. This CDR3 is CASTSARADLSSYNEQFF. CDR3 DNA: TGTGCCAGCACCTCGGCCAGGGCTGACTTGAGCTCCTACAATGAGCAGTTCTTC.